The rows below give T cell receptor beta chains drawn from one sample of a study of T cells in Graves' hyperthyroidism and ophthalmopathy. TCRdb fed the multiplex PCR reads into MiXCR, producing one record per CDR3 protein. The table has approximately 630,000 distinct CDR3 sequences, roughly 17% seen once. Sequencing used blood. All receptors come from a woman aged 25 to 39 with Graves' hyperthyroidism. Both conserved end residues are part of each CDR3. Each record gives: clone size, D gene, J gene, V gene, CDR3 protein, CDR3 DNA. A D gene is named only where the DNA matches it firmly. Size tells how often a clone was seen (once, few, many) or the class of an expanded clone, and some rows leave it out.

abundance: many
d_gene: TRBD1
j_gene: TRBJ2-7
v_gene: TRBV5-8
CDR3aa: CASSLGLGTGKSEQYF
CDR3nt: TGTGCCAGCAGCTTGGGTCTCGGGACAGGGAAAAGCGAGCAGTACTTC

abundance: -
d_gene: -
j_gene: TRBJ1-2
v_gene: TRBV6-2/TRBV6-3
CDR3aa: CASSYEVRVNGYTF
CDR3nt: TGTGCCAGCAGTTACGAAGTCAGGGTGAATGGCTACACCTTC

abundance: many
d_gene: -
j_gene: TRBJ2-1
v_gene: TRBV10-3
CDR3aa: CAISYRNEQFF
CDR3nt: TGTGCCATCAGCTACAGAAATGAGCAGTTCTTC

abundance: -
d_gene: -
j_gene: TRBJ2-3
v_gene: TRBV27
CDR3aa: CASSPDNKDTQYF
CDR3nt: TGTGCCAGCAGTCCAGACAACAAAGATACGCAGTATTTT

abundance: -
d_gene: TRBD1
j_gene: TRBJ2-1
v_gene: TRBV3-1
CDR3aa: CASSYLQTGIYNEQFF
CDR3nt: TGTGCCAGCAGCTACCTCCAGACAGGGATCTACAATGAGCAGTTCTTC

abundance: few
d_gene: TRBD1
j_gene: TRBJ2-7
v_gene: TRBV6-2/TRBV6-3
CDR3aa: CASSYFQGDYEQYF
CDR3nt: TGTGCCAGCAGTTACTTCCAGGGGGACTACGAGCAGTACTTC

abundance: few
d_gene: -
j_gene: TRBJ1-1
v_gene: TRBV19
CDR3aa: CASSEGPGHSFMNTEAFF
CDR3nt: TGTGCCAGTAGTGAGGGGCCGGGACATTCGTTCATGAACACTGAAGCTTTCTTT

abundance: many
d_gene: -
j_gene: TRBJ2-7
v_gene: TRBV2
CDR3aa: CAQSGRVREQYF
CDR3nt: TGTGCCCAATCCGGCAGGGTCCGCGAGCAGTACTTC

abundance: -
d_gene: -
j_gene: TRBJ2-4
v_gene: TRBV5-1
CDR3aa: CASSFGRVLAKNIQYF
CDR3nt: TGCGCCAGCAGCTTCGGCAGGGTTCTAGCCAAAAACATTCAGTACTTC

abundance: many
d_gene: TRBD2
j_gene: TRBJ2-7
v_gene: TRBV6-2/TRBV6-3
CDR3aa: CASSYQGGSLSYEQYF
CDR3nt: TGTGCCAGCAGTTACCAAGGCGGGAGTTTGTCCTACGAGCAGTACTTC

abundance: few
d_gene: TRBD2
j_gene: TRBJ2-7
v_gene: TRBV4-1
CDR3aa: CASSMGRGSGRAYEQYF
CDR3nt: TGCGCCAGCAGCATGGGAAGAGGGAGTGGGAGGGCGTACGAGCAGTACTTC

abundance: -
d_gene: TRBD1
j_gene: TRBJ1-1
v_gene: TRBV6-1
CDR3aa: CAVRLDRSYSEAFF
CDR3nt: TGTGCCGTACGATTGGACAGGAGTTACTCTGAAGCTTTCTTT

abundance: -
d_gene: TRBD1
j_gene: TRBJ1-1
v_gene: TRBV7-6
CDR3aa: CASSETGGGGTEAFF
CDR3nt: TGTGCCAGCAGCGAAACAGGGGGCGGGGGGACTGAAGCTTTCTTT

abundance: many
d_gene: TRBD2
j_gene: TRBJ2-2
v_gene: TRBV30
CDR3aa: CAWSGTSVGELFF
CDR3nt: TGTGCCTGGAGCGGGACTAGCGTCGGGGAGCTGTTTTTT

abundance: -
d_gene: -
j_gene: TRBJ2-7
v_gene: TRBV5-6
CDR3aa: CASSLGVGFSYEQYF
CDR3nt: TGTGCCAGCAGCTTGGGAGTAGGCTTCTCCTACGAGCAGTACTTC

abundance: many
d_gene: -
j_gene: TRBJ1-5
v_gene: TRBV20-1
CDR3aa: CSASVPQGHSNQPQHF
CDR3nt: TGCAGTGCTAGTGTTCCCCAGGGACATAGCAATCAGCCCCAGCATTTT

abundance: -
d_gene: TRBD2
j_gene: TRBJ2-3
v_gene: TRBV6-1
CDR3aa: CASGRAADTQYF
CDR3nt: TGTGCCAGCGGGAGGGCGGCAGATACGCAGTATTTT

abundance: many
d_gene: TRBD2
j_gene: TRBJ2-3
v_gene: TRBV11-3
CDR3aa: CASSSRLAGVTDTQYF
CDR3nt: TGTGCCAGCAGCTCGAGACTAGCGGGGGTCACAGATACGCAGTATTTT

abundance: -
d_gene: TRBD2
j_gene: TRBJ2-1
v_gene: TRBV11-2
CDR3aa: CASSPWTSGRAREQFF
CDR3nt: TGTGCCAGCAGCCCTTGGACTAGCGGGAGGGCTCGGGAGCAGTTCTTC

abundance: many
d_gene: -
j_gene: TRBJ2-7
v_gene: TRBV28
CDR3aa: CASRWVANSYEQYF
CDR3nt: TGTGCCAGCCGTTGGGTGGCGAACTCCTACGAGCAGTACTTC

abundance: many
d_gene: -
j_gene: TRBJ2-7
v_gene: TRBV20-1
CDR3aa: CSASTGLTHSYEQYF
CDR3nt: TGCAGTGCATCTACAGGGCTAACGCACTCCTACGAGCAGTACTTC

abundance: many
d_gene: -
j_gene: TRBJ2-1
v_gene: TRBV24-1
CDR3aa: CATSDQIGAYNEQFF
CDR3nt: TGTGCCACCAGTGATCAAATAGGGGCCTACAATGAGCAGTTCTTC

abundance: many
d_gene: TRBD1
j_gene: TRBJ2-1
v_gene: TRBV7-2
CDR3aa: CASSQGAVGYNEQFF
CDR3nt: TGTGCCAGCAGCCAGGGGGCAGTGGGCTACAATGAGCAGTTCTTC

abundance: -
d_gene: TRBD2
j_gene: TRBJ2-3
v_gene: TRBV28
CDR3aa: CASSRAGGRDTQYF
CDR3nt: TGTGCCAGCAGTCGAGCGGGAGGGAGGGATACGCAGTATTTT

abundance: many
d_gene: TRBD1
j_gene: TRBJ2-1
v_gene: TRBV7-3
CDR3aa: CASSLTTGAYNEQFF
CDR3nt: TGTGCCAGCAGTCTAACGACAGGGGCTTACAATGAGCAGTTCTTC

abundance: few
d_gene: -
j_gene: TRBJ2-1
v_gene: TRBV7-2
CDR3aa: CASSLVGRGKHNEQFF
CDR3nt: TGTGCCAGCAGCTTAGTAGGGCGGGGAAAACACAATGAGCAGTTCTTC

abundance: -
d_gene: TRBD2
j_gene: TRBJ2-5
v_gene: TRBV28
CDR3aa: CASSSPLGLATQYF
CDR3nt: TGTGCCAGCAGCTCGCCGTTGGGACTAGCGACTCAGTACTTC

abundance: -
d_gene: -
j_gene: TRBJ2-5
v_gene: TRBV5-1
CDR3aa: CASSLYPQETQYF
CDR3nt: TGCGCCAGCAGCTTGTACCCACAAGAGACCCAGTACTTC

abundance: -
d_gene: -
j_gene: TRBJ2-5
v_gene: TRBV20-1
CDR3aa: CSARVWGGGQETQYF
CDR3nt: TGCAGTGCTAGAGTCTGGGGAGGGGGACAAGAGACCCAGTACTTC

abundance: many
d_gene: -
j_gene: TRBJ2-3
v_gene: TRBV28
CDR3aa: CASSTDSSDTQYF
CDR3nt: TGTGCCAGCAGTACTGACAGCTCTGATACGCAGTATTTT

abundance: -
d_gene: -
j_gene: TRBJ2-6
v_gene: TRBV10-3
CDR3aa: CAIGLFSGANVLTF
CDR3nt: TGTGCCATCGGCCTTTTCTCTGGGGCCAACGTCCTGACTTTC

abundance: many
d_gene: TRBD2
j_gene: TRBJ2-1
v_gene: TRBV20-1
CDR3aa: CSAPPGGRESYNEQFF
CDR3nt: TGCAGTGCCCCCCCGGGAGGGAGGGAATCCTACAATGAGCAGTTCTTC

abundance: -
d_gene: -
j_gene: TRBJ2-2
v_gene: TRBV7-3
CDR3aa: CASSQNPHRDANTGELFF
CDR3nt: TGTGCCAGCAGCCAAAACCCCCACAGGGACGCTAACACCGGGGAGCTGTTTTTT

abundance: many
d_gene: TRBD1
j_gene: TRBJ1-5
v_gene: TRBV6-1
CDR3aa: CASSSPGTVNSNQPQHF
CDR3nt: TGTGCCAGCAGTTCCCCCGGGACAGTTAATAGCAATCAGCCCCAGCATTTT

abundance: many
d_gene: -
j_gene: TRBJ1-5
v_gene: TRBV27
CDR3aa: CASSLLGGGQPQHF
CDR3nt: TGTGCCAGCAGTTTATTGGGGGGAGGGCAGCCCCAGCATTTT

abundance: -
d_gene: -
j_gene: TRBJ2-1
v_gene: TRBV24-1
CDR3aa: CATSRGYEQFF
CDR3nt: TGTGCCACCAGTCGGGGGTACGAGCAGTTCTTC

abundance: many
d_gene: -
j_gene: TRBJ1-1
v_gene: TRBV18
CDR3aa: CASSPFRGGGDTEAFF
CDR3nt: TGTGCCAGCTCACCGTTCAGGGGAGGGGGGGACACTGAAGCTTTCTTT

abundance: -
d_gene: TRBD1
j_gene: TRBJ2-7
v_gene: TRBV6-9
CDR3aa: CASSYSKAGTGRYTYEQYF
CDR3nt: TGTGCCAGCAGTTACTCAAAAGCCGGGACAGGCAGATACACCTACGAGCAGTACTTC

abundance: -
d_gene: TRBD2
j_gene: TRBJ2-5
v_gene: TRBV19
CDR3aa: CAKRTSGRAGEYF
CDR3nt: TGTGCCAAGAGGACTAGCGGGAGGGCAGGGGAGTACTTC

abundance: -
d_gene: TRBD2
j_gene: TRBJ2-3
v_gene: TRBV12-5
CDR3aa: CASGYPLAGLSDTQYF
CDR3nt: TGTGCTAGTGGTTACCCATTAGCGGGACTCTCAGATACGCAGTATTTT

abundance: many
d_gene: -
j_gene: TRBJ1-2
v_gene: TRBV29-1
CDR3aa: CSAGDASYGYTF
CDR3nt: TGCAGCGCCGGGGACGCCAGTTATGGCTACACCTTC

abundance: -
d_gene: TRBD2
j_gene: TRBJ2-5
v_gene: TRBV5-1
CDR3aa: CASSDYRGLAGARQETQYF
CDR3nt: TGCGCCAGCAGCGACTACAGAGGACTAGCGGGAGCGAGGCAAGAGACCCAGTACTTC

abundance: many
d_gene: -
j_gene: TRBJ2-1
v_gene: TRBV10-1
CDR3aa: CASSESVATGQFF
CDR3nt: TGCGCCAGCAGTGAGTCGGTGGCGACGGGGCAGTTCTTC

abundance: few
d_gene: TRBD2
j_gene: TRBJ2-5
v_gene: TRBV4-1
CDR3aa: CASSQELAGVRETQYF
CDR3nt: TGCGCCAGCAGCCAAGAACTAGCGGGAGTACGAGAGACCCAGTACTTC

abundance: -
d_gene: -
j_gene: TRBJ1-5
v_gene: TRBV12-2
CDR3aa: CASGSQPGLTQPQHF
CDR3nt: TGTGCTAGTGGTTCGCAGCCCGGACTCACTCAGCCCCAGCATTTT

abundance: many
d_gene: -
j_gene: TRBJ2-3
v_gene: TRBV12-3/TRBV12-4
CDR3aa: CASSLAGPRITDTQYF
CDR3nt: TGTGCCAGCAGTTTAGCCGGACCACGAATCACAGATACGCAGTATTTT

abundance: -
d_gene: -
j_gene: TRBJ2-7
v_gene: TRBV6-1
CDR3aa: CASSEDTTDSYEQYF
CDR3nt: TGTGCCAGCAGTGAAGACACGACAGACTCCTACGAGCAGTACTTC

abundance: few
d_gene: -
j_gene: TRBJ2-5
v_gene: TRBV7-9
CDR3aa: CASRLLLETQYF
CDR3nt: TGTGCCAGCAGACTATTGTTGGAGACCCAGTACTTC

abundance: -
d_gene: -
j_gene: TRBJ2-5
v_gene: TRBV7-6
CDR3aa: CASSLTFVEETQYF
CDR3nt: TGTGCCAGCAGCTTAACCTTTGTGGAAGAGACCCAGTACTTC

abundance: many
d_gene: TRBD1
j_gene: TRBJ2-1
v_gene: TRBV10-3
CDR3aa: CAIRPFGTGATGLNNEQFF
CDR3nt: TGTGCCATCAGACCCTTCGGGACAGGGGCCACCGGATTAAACAATGAGCAGTTCTTC

abundance: many
d_gene: -
j_gene: TRBJ1-2
v_gene: TRBV28
CDR3aa: CASLARDYGYTF
CDR3nt: TGTGCCAGCCTCGCGCGGGACTATGGCTACACCTTC

abundance: -
d_gene: TRBD1
j_gene: TRBJ2-2
v_gene: TRBV7-2
CDR3aa: CASSMAGGSSGELFF
CDR3nt: TGTGCCAGCAGCATGGCAGGGGGCTCGTCCGGGGAGCTGTTTTTT

abundance: many
d_gene: TRBD2
j_gene: TRBJ2-1
v_gene: TRBV2
CDR3aa: CASSVLAGEGNEQFF
CDR3nt: TGTGCCAGCAGCGTACTAGCGGGAGAAGGGAATGAGCAGTTCTTC

abundance: -
d_gene: -
j_gene: TRBJ1-5
v_gene: TRBV18
CDR3aa: CASSPPSGGNQPQHF
CDR3nt: TGTGCCAGCTCACCACCCTCCGGGGGCAATCAGCCCCAGCATTTT